A single sample gave rise to the 28 T cell receptor beta chains below, sequenced in a study of blood T cell repertoires in COVID-19. Repertoires were generated with immunoSEQ multiplex PCR, while TCRdb's copy carries only in-frame clones and drops some. The sample yields about 300,000 clones, around 87% seen once. Sequenced sample: peripheral blood. These receptors were obtained from a woman in her forties who had recovered from COVID-19.

V gene TRBV25-1 combines with J gene TRBJ1-1; D is unclear. Germline lookup yields CDR1 MGHDK and CDR2 SYGVNS. The CDR3 consists of 14 residues. V lost 5 bases and J 5 bases, leaving 15 bases between the germline ends. CDR3 bases: TGTGCCAGCAGTATCGCCGGAAGAGGGACTGAAGCTTTCTTT. Encoded protein: CASSIAGRGTEAFF. Drawing the rest from reference TRBV25-1 and TRBJ1-1, the complete variable domain is EADIYQTPRYLVIGTGKKITLECSQTMGHDKMYWYQQDPGMELHLIHYSYGVNSTEKGDLSSESTVSRIRTEHFPLTLESARPSHTSQYLCASSIAGRGTEAFFGQGTRLTVV.

The chain links TRBV6-5 to TRBJ2-7; a possible D gene is TRBD1 (6 bases). Germline V lookup: CDR1 MNHEY, CDR2 SVGAGI. Trimming cost V 0 bases and J 3 bases, with 9 bases left between them. This CDR3 spans 14 amino acids. Here the CDR3 reads CASSYSTGGYEQYF. CDR3 sequence (DNA): TGTGCCAGCAGTTACTCGACAGGTGGCTACGAGCAGTACTTC.

The rearrangement uses TRBV5-6 and TRBJ2-3; the D gene is possibly TRBD1 (6 bases). The V gene lost 4 bases and the J gene lost 5 bases, with 14 bases spanning the gap. Germline CDR1 and CDR2: SGHDT and YYEEEE. This CDR3 contains 14 residues. For the CDR3, the DNA is TGTGCCAGCAGCCTGGGGCAGGGGAAAGATACGCAGTATTTT. It is translated as CASSLGQGKDTQYF.

The CDR3 here is CASKRTGVETQYF. The CDR3 DNA is TGTGCCAGTAAGAGGACAGGGGTGGAGACCCAGTACTTC. This chain connects TRBV19 to TRBJ2-5, with 9 positions matching TRBD1. This CDR3 has 13 amino acids. The trim removed 7 bases at V and 5 bases at J, leaving 5 bases unmatched. CDR1 LNHDA and CDR2 SQIVND come from the germline V gene (reference sequence).

V gene TRBV19 combines with J gene TRBJ1-2; perhaps TRBD1 as D (5 bases). Germline CDR1 is LNHDA and CDR2 is SQIVND (reference sequence). There are 15 residues in the CDR3. Trimming took 2 bases from V and 4 from J, leaving 14 bases between them. CDR3 residues: CASSIQSGGSYGYTF. The CDR3 DNA sequence: TGTGCCAGTAGTATACAATCGGGGGGGTCCTATGGCTACACCTTC. Full variable domain (rest looked up from reference TRBV19 and TRBJ1-2): DGGITQSPKYLFRKEGQNVTLSCEQNLNHDAMYWYRQDPGQGLRLIYYSQIVNDFQKGDIAEGYSVSREKKESFPLTVTSAQKNPTAFYLCASSIQSGGSYGYTFGSGTRLTVV.

This clone was seen more than once but under ten times. This sequence joins TRBV18 and TRBJ1-4; D is possibly TRBD1 (5 bases). Germline CDR1 and CDR2: KGHSH and LQKENI. This CDR3 spans 16 amino acids. The ends were cut back, 4 bases at V and 0 bases at J, with 12 bases in the middle. CDR3 amino acids: CASSQGLPATNEKLFF. The CDR3 DNA reads TGTGCCAGCTCACAGGGGTTACCTGCAACTAATGAAAAACTGTTTTTT.

The chain joins TRBV27 to TRBJ1-5, with no clear D. Germline CDR1 reads MNHEY; CDR2 reads SMNVEV (reference sequence). The CDR3 has 16 residues. V was clipped by 0 bases and J by 1 base, with 10 bases between them. The CDR3 bases are TGTGCCAGCAGTTTATCGATGTCGGTGAGCAATCAGCCCCAGCATTTT. Protein: CASSLSMSVSNQPQHF.

The chain couples TRBV18 to TRBJ1-2; D is undetermined. This CDR3 spans 17 amino acids. CDR1 and CDR2 from the germline V gene are KGHSH and LQKENI. The ends were cut back, 1 base at V and 4 bases at J, with 19 bases in the middle. Here the CDR3 DNA reads TGTGCCAGCTCACCACGGCCAGAGGGAATGGGCGGCTATGGCTACACCTTC. Translating gives CASSPRPEGMGGYGYTF.

This clone has only one observation. V is TRBV7-2 and J is TRBJ1-5; D perhaps matches TRBD1 (6 bases). Germline lookup yields CDR1 SGHTA and CDR2 FQGNSA. Trimming pared 5 bases from V and 0 bases from J, leaving 11 bases between. The CDR3 extends over 15 amino acids. In DNA, the CDR3 is TGTGCCAGCAGCCAGGGGCGGATTAGCAATCAGCCCCAGCATTTT. The encoded protein is CASSQGRISNQPQHF. Full variable domain (outside the CDR3, taken from reference TRBV7-2 and TRBJ1-5): GAGVSQSPSNKVTEKGKDVELRCDPISGHTALYWYRQSLGQGLEFLIYFQGNSAPDKSGLPSDRFSAERTGGSVSTLTIQRTQQEDSAVYLCASSQGRISNQPQHFGDGTRLSIL.

The chain links TRBV5-1 to TRBJ1-6; a possible D gene is TRBD1 (6 bases). Deletions cut 5 bases from V and 5 bases from J, with 14 bases between. CDR1 is SGHRS and CDR2 is YFSETQ in the germline V gene. This CDR3 spans 15 amino acids. The CDR3: CASREGVANNSPLHF. DNA for the CDR3: TGCGCCAGCAGAGAGGGGGTTGCGAATAATTCACCCCTCCACTTT.

The J gene is TRBJ2-5, the V gene TRBV5-1, with 11 bases matching TRBD2. In germline, CDR1 is SGHRS, CDR2 YFSETQ. V shed 4 bases, J shed 2 bases, and the junction held 4 bases outside the gene matches. The CDR3 consists of 15 residues. CDR3 bases: TGCGCCAGCAGCACTTTAGCGGGGGGGCAAGAGACCCAGTACTTC. Encoded protein: CASSTLAGGQETQYF. The variable domain in full, completed from reference TRBV5-1 and TRBJ2-5, reads KAGVTQTPRYLIKTRGQQVTLSCSPISGHRSVSWYQQTPGQGLQFLFEYFSETQRNKGNFPGRFSGRQFSNSRSEMNVSTLELGDSALYLCASSTLAGGQETQYFGPGTRLLVL.

The table lists this clone with a count of one. The chain has TRBV9 and TRBJ1-2; no reliable D call. CDR3 length equals 14 residues. Germline V gene data show CDR1 as SGDLS and CDR2 as YYNGEE. V was trimmed by 4 bases and J by 9 bases, leaving 19 bases between them. For the CDR3, the DNA is TGTGCCAGCAGCCCTATCGCGGGCAGGCAGAGCTACACCTTC. Translated, it gives CASSPIAGRQSYTF.

The chain links TRBV7-8 to TRBJ2-1, with TRBD1 matching 9 bases. Germline V gene sequence: CDR1 SGHVS, CDR2 FQNEAQ. J was trimmed by 4 bases and V by 5 bases; bases with no gene match: 18. The CDR3 is 19 residues long. CDR3 nucleotides: TGTGCCAGCAGCGAAACCGGGACAGGGACTTTCCTACTGTACAATGAGCAGTTCTTC. Residues: CASSETGTGTFLLYNEQFF.

The chain joins TRBV18 to TRBJ2-1, with 8 positions matching TRBD1. Germline V CDR1 and CDR2: KGHSH, LQKENI. The CDR3 is made up of 18 amino acids. Trimming at V came to 8 bases and at J to 7 bases, leaving 22 bases not matched to a gene. CDR3: CASLDDGGGGQGANEQFF. CDR3 in DNA: TGTGCCAGCCTTGACGATGGCGGTGGCGGGCAGGGGGCTAATGAGCAGTTCTTC.

The chain combines TRBV3-1 (or the pseudogene TRBV3-2) with TRBJ1-3; possibly TRBD1 for D (6 bases). CDR3 size: 17 residues. Between the trimmed V and J ends, which lost 2 bases and 4 bases, there was a span of 18 bases. Looked up from germline, CDR1 is LGHDT and CDR2 is YNNKEL (reference sequence). Here the CDR3 reads CASSQPRGGVRGNTIYF. CDR3 nucleotides: TGTGCCAGCAGCCAACCTAGGGGGGGAGTACGGGGAAACACCATATATTTT.

The chain combines TRBV2 with TRBJ1-2; no firm D call. CDR1 is SNHLY and CDR2 is FYNNEI in the germline V gene. CDR3 size: 10 residues. The V gene lost 3 bases and the J gene lost 8 bases, with 4 bases spanning the gap. CDR3 nucleotides: TGTGCCAGCAGTGACCAGGGCTACACCTTC. Translated: CASSDQGYTF.

The rearrangement links TRBV6-1 to TRBJ1-4, with 9 bases matching TRBD1. With V trimmed by 1 base and J by 2 bases, 14 bases remained unmatched. Germline assignment: CDR1 MNHNS and CDR2 SASEGT. The length of the CDR3 is 20 residues. The CDR3 is CASSEGSFRTGVATNEKLFF. CDR3 nucleotides: TGTGCCAGCAGTGAAGGATCGTTTAGGACAGGGGTGGCGACTAATGAAAAACTGTTTTTT.

In its sample, this clone was seen many times. DNA for the CDR3: TGTGCCAGCAGTGAAGCGCCTAGCGGGGGGGAAGAGACCCAGTACTTC. Protein sequence: CASSEAPSGGEETQYF. The chain combines TRBV2 with TRBJ2-5; TRBD2 aligns across 12 bases. J gave up 3 bases and V 0 bases, and 2 bases lay outside the gene matches. This CDR3 is 16 amino acids long. CDR1 is SNHLY and CDR2 is FYNNEI in the germline V gene.

This rearrangement joins TRBV9 to TRBJ1-2; tentatively, D is TRBD1 (6 bases). Trimming left V 0 bases short and J 7 bases short, with 22 bases between. Per germline, CDR1 SGDLS and CDR2 YYNGEE. There are 17 residues in the CDR3. The CDR3 nucleotides are TGTGCCAGCAGCGTAGCAGACTGGGGCAGGGGCGTAAGTGGCTACACCTTC. Translating it yields CASSVADWGRGVSGYTF.

The chain couples TRBV24-1 to TRBJ1-1; D is uncertain. This CDR3 is built from 13 residues. V was trimmed by 1 base and J by 13 bases, leaving 15 bases between them. CDR1 and CDR2 from the germline V gene are KGHDR and SFDVKD. CDR3 sequence: CATSDFPRTGVFF. The CDR3 nucleotides read TGTGCCACCAGTGATTTTCCCCGGACCGGGGTTTTCTTT.

This CDR3 is CASSQWTGRGRDTEAFF. Written as DNA, the CDR3 is TGTGCCAGCAGCCAATGGACCGGGAGGGGCCGGGACACTGAAGCTTTCTTT. V gene TRBV3-1 (or the pseudogene TRBV3-2) combines with J gene TRBJ1-1; perhaps TRBD1 as D (5 bases). This CDR3 contains 17 residues. Germline assignment: CDR1 LGHDT and CDR2 YNNKEL (reference sequence). The V end was cut by 2 bases, the J end by 3 bases, with 19 bases between.

The chain carries TRBV27 and TRBJ1-1, with TRBD1 as a possible D gene (5 bases). Germline assignment: CDR1 MNHEY and CDR2 SMNVEV (reference sequence). V was clipped by 1 base and J by 1 base, with 7 bases between them. This CDR3 region has 14 residues. CDR3 nucleotide sequence: TGTGCCAGCAGTTTATTGGGGGGGAACACTGAAGCTTTCTTT. It is translated as CASSLLGGNTEAFF.

V and J are TRBV19 and TRBJ1-2; 7 bases are shared with TRBD1. The CDR3 is 16 residues long. From germline, CDR1 is LNHDA and CDR2 SQIVND (reference sequence). J was trimmed by 1 base and V by 4 bases; bases with no gene match: 9. CDR3 sequence reads: CASSRLTGTVNYGYTF. In DNA, the CDR3 is TGTGCCAGTAGTAGACTGACCGGGACAGTTAACTATGGCTACACCTTC.

V is TRBV5-4 and J is TRBJ1-2; D ambiguous. CDR1 and CDR2 (germline): SGHNT, YYREEE (reference sequence). Trimming cost V 0 bases and J 4 bases, with 10 bases left between them. CDR3 length: 14 residues. In DNA, the CDR3 is TGTGCCAGCAGCTTGGGGGCTGCCCCCTATGGCTACACCTTC. This sequence encodes CASSLGAAPYGYTF.

The chain combines TRBV6-5 with TRBJ1-2; TRBD1 aligns across 7 bases. From germline, CDR1 is MNHEY and CDR2 SVGAGI. The CDR3 runs 14 residues. V trimming: 9 bases; J trimming: 2 bases; junction bases outside the gene matches: 9. CDR3 in amino acids: CASMMRGQNYGYTF. The CDR3 DNA is TGTGCCAGTATGATGAGGGGGCAGAACTATGGCTACACCTTC.

J is TRBJ2-7 and V is TRBV6-2 or TRBV6-3; D uncertain. There are 13 residues in the CDR3. The V and J ends lost 0 bases and 12 bases respectively, with 15 bases between them. Germline V gene sequence: CDR1 MNHEY, CDR2 SVGEGT. DNA of the CDR3: TGTGCCAGCAGTTACTCGTACCAGTCGAATCCGTACTTC. This gives the protein CASSYSYQSNPYF.

The chain links TRBV30 to TRBJ1-2; TRBD1 agrees at 8 bases. Germline trimming cut 3 bases from V and 7 bases from J; bases unmatched to any gene: 10. CDR3 size: 14 residues. Germline loops: CDR1 GTSNPN, CDR2 SVGIG (reference sequence). The CDR3, as DNA: TGTGCCTGGAGACGGCCGGACAGGGACGGTGGCTACACCTTC. This gives the protein CAWRRPDRDGGYTF.

The chain joins TRBV5-5 to TRBJ1-2; possible D gene TRBD1, 6 bases. CDR1 and CDR2 from the germline V gene are SGHKS and YYEKEE (reference sequence). This CDR3 contains 15 residues. V lost 3 bases, J lost 3 bases, and 15 bases lay in between. The CDR3 loop reads CASSWEGGTHYGYTF. CDR3 in DNA: TGTGCCAGCAGCTGGGAGGGGGGGACCCACTATGGCTACACCTTC.